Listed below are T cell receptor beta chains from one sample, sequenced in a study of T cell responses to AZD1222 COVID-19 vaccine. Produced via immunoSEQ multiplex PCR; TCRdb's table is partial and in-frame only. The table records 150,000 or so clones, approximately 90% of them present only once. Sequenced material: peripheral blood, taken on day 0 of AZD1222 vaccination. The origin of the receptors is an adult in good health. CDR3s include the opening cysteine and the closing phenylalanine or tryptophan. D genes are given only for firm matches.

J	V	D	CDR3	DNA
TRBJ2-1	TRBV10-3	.	CAISESPNPNEQFF	TGTGCCATCAGTGAGTCCCCGAATCCCAATGAGCAGTTCTTC
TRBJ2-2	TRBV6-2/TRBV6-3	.	CASSYSPGNTGELFF	TGTGCCAGCAGTTACTCTCCAGGGAACACCGGGGAGCTGTTTTTT
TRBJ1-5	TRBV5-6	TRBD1	CASSFDRGRGGQPQHF	TGTGCCAGCAGCTTCGACAGGGGTAGAGGAGGTCAGCCCCAGCATTTT
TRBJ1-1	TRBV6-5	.	CASSYTPGNTEAFF	TGTGCCAGCAGTTACACCCCAGGGAACACTGAAGCTTTCTTT
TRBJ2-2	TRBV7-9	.	CASSLEPGLTGAGELFF	TGTGCCAGCAGCTTGGAACCCGGGCTAACGGGCGCCGGGGAGCTGTTTTTT
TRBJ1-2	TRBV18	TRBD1	CASSHAPRTGENSGYTF	TGTGCCAGCTCCCACGCCCCTAGGACAGGGGAAAATAGCGGCTACACCTTC
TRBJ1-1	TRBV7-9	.	CASSLGTEAFF	TGTGCCAGCAGTCTCGGGACTGAAGCTTTCTTT
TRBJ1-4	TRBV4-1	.	CASSQRTTTNEKLFF	TGCGCCAGCAGCCAAAGGACTACAACTAATGAAAAACTGTTTTTT
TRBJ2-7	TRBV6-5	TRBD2	CASSYGTSGHPYEQYF	TGTGCCAGCAGTTACGGGACTAGCGGTCACCCCTACGAGCAGTACTTC
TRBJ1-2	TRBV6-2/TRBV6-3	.	CASSSLYGYTF	TGTGCCAGCAGTTCCCTATATGGCTACACCTTC
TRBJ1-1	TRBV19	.	CASSIGGFSMEAFF	TGTGCCAGTAGTATAGGTGGGTTCTCGATGGAAGCTTTCTTT
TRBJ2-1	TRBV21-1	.	CASSKKGKLAGFFNEQFF	TGTGCCAGCAGCAAAAAGGGGAAACTAGCGGGATTTTTCAATGAGCAGTTCTTC
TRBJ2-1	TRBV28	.	CASSREGPNEQFF	TGTGCCAGCAGTCGAGAGGGGCCCAATGAGCAGTTCTTC
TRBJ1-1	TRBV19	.	CASTLGPGTEAFF	TGTGCCAGTACCCTGGGACCTGGCACTGAAGCTTTCTTT